This passage covers 8 T cell receptor beta chains from one sample sequenced in a study of blood T cell repertoires in COVID-19. Sequencing used immunoSEQ multiplex PCR; TCRdb keeps in-frame clones, though not all of them. The sample includes hundreds of thousands of clones, about 85% of them seen just once. What was sequenced was peripheral blood. These receptors were taken from a man aged 18 to 29 with active or convalescent COVID-19.

The chain uses TRBV23-1 and TRBJ2-7; 8 bases agree with TRBD1. TRBV23-1 is noted as an ORF with a role that remains uncertain. The CDR3 length is 15 residues. Losses at the gene ends were 4 bases for V and 4 bases for J; bases not matched to a gene: 9. The CDR3 reads CASSRKDRDSYEQYF. Here the CDR3 DNA reads TGCGCCAGCAGTCGAAAGGACAGGGATTCTTACGAGCAGTACTTC.

This CDR3 is CASSLLEHQETQYF. The CDR3 nucleotides are TGCGCCAGCAGCTTGTTAGAACACCAAGAGACCCAGTACTTC. This chain connects TRBV5-1 to TRBJ2-5, with D uncertain. Trimming pared 1 base from V and 0 bases from J, leaving 7 bases between. The CDR3 extends over 14 amino acids. CDR1 and CDR2 (germline): SGHRS, YFSETQ.

The V gene is TRBV5-4, the J gene TRBJ1-1, with TRBD1 matching over 7 bases. The trim removed 4 bases at V and 3 bases at J, leaving 9 bases unmatched. The germline gives CDR1 SGHNT, CDR2 YYREEE (reference sequence). The CDR3 is made up of 15 amino acids. CDR3 DNA: TGTGCCAGCAGCAGAACAGGGGTGGTGGACACTGAAGCTTTCTTT. Translation gives CASSRTGVVDTEAFF.

There are a few counts of this clone. The chain uses TRBV6-2 or TRBV6-3 and TRBJ2-7, with 13 bases fitting TRBD2. The length of the CDR3 is 18 residues. CDR1 and CDR2 from the germline V gene are MNHEY and SVGEGT. The V segment lost 2 bases and the J segment 1 base; nucleotides outside the gene matches: 8. The CDR3 here is CASSYHRTSGGLSYEQYF. Written as DNA, the CDR3 is TGTGCCAGCAGTTACCACCGGACTAGCGGGGGACTATCCTACGAGCAGTACTTC.

This clone was recorded only once. The chain links TRBV7-3 to TRBJ2-3; 11 bases are a match to TRBD2. The CDR3 has 16 residues. The germline V gene encodes CDR1 SGHTA and CDR2 FQGTGA. After removal of 2 bases from V and 0 bases from J, the junction contained 1 base not matched to a gene. The CDR3: CASSLGTSGSTDTQYF. DNA of the CDR3: TGTGCCAGCAGCTTAGGGACTAGCGGTAGCACAGATACGCAGTATTTT.

The chain joins TRBV7-2 to TRBJ1-4; a weak D match, TRBD1 (5 bases). The germline CDR1 and CDR2 sequences are SGHTA and FQGNSA. This CDR3 region has 16 residues. Between the trimmed V and J ends, which lost 5 bases and 8 bases, there was a span of 21 bases. The CDR3 is CASSTRVGGSNEKLFF. CDR3 in DNA: TGTGCCAGCAGCACCAGGGTGGGGGGAAGTAACGAAAAACTGTTTTTT. Full variable domain (missing parts from reference TRBV7-2 and TRBJ1-4): GAGVSQSPSNKVTEKGKDVELRCDPISGHTALYWYRQSLGQGLEFLIYFQGNSAPDKSGLPSDRFSAERTGGSVSTLTIQRTQQEDSAVYLCASSTRVGGSNEKLFFGSGTQLSVL.

V is TRBV7-9 and J is TRBJ2-1; 12 positions agree with TRBD2. Germline V CDR1 and CDR2: SEHNR, FQNEAQ (reference sequence). The CDR3 runs to 19 residues. The V and J ends lost 1 base and 4 bases, in that order; junction bases with no gene match: 11. CDR3 residues: CASSLGVGASGGDYNEQFF. DNA of the CDR3: TGTGCCAGCAGCTTAGGGGTTGGCGCTAGCGGGGGGGATTACAATGAGCAGTTCTTC.

J is TRBJ2-1 and V is TRBV5-1; possibly TRBD1 for D (5 bases). Germline CDR1 is SGHRS and CDR2 is YFSETQ. This CDR3 contains 15 residues. Trimming removed 5 bases from V and 4 bases from J, with 16 bases in between. In DNA form, the CDR3 reads TGCGCCAGCAGTCCTCACTGGGGCCCATACAATGAGCAGTTCTTC. The encoded protein is CASSPHWGPYNEQFF.